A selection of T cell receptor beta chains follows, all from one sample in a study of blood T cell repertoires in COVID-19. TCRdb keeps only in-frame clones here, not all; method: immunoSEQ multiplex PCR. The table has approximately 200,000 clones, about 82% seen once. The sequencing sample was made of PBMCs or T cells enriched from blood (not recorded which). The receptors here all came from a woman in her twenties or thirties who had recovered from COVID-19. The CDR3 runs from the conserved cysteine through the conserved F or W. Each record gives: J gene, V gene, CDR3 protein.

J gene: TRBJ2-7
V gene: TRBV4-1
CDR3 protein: CASSQAVRNYEQYF

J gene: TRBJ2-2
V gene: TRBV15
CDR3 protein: CATDRGRTGELFF

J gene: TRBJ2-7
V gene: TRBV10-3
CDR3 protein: CAISDGQDEQYF

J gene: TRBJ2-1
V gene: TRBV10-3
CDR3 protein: CAISDRGGYNEQFF

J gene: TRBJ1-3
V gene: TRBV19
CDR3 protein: CASSITTPDTIYF

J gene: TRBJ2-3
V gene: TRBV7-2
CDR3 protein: CASSLEGLAGALTQYF

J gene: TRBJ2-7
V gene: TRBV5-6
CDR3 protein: CASSQGLAGSYEQYF

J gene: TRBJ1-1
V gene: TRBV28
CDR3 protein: CASSTLGTVNTEAFF

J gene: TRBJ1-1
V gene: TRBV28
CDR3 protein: CASTLRLTGDTEAFF

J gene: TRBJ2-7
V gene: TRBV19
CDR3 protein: CASSSKGPYEQYF

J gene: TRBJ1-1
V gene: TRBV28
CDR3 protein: CASSPLGQGYTEAFF

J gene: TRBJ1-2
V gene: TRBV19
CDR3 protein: CASQSRDRVNGYTF

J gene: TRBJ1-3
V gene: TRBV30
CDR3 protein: CAWRVSRSGNTIYF

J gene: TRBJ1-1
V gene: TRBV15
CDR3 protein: CATSRVQGADTEAFF

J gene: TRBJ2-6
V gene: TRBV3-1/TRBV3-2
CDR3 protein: CASSQGSGVPGANVLTF

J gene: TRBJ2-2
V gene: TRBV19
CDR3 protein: CASSPIIAGGALAPGELFF

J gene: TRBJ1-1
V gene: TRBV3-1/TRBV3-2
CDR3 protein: CASSGLRGATGMNTEAFF

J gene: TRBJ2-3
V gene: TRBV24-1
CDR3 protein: CATASFAGGRYTQYF

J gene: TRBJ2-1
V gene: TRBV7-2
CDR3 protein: CASSLLANYNEQFF

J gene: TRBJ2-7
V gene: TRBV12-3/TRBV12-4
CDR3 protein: CASSFFGNYEQYF

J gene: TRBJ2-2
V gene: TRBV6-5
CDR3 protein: CASSTQETGELFF

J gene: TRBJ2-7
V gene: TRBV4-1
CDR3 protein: CASSDMTKYEQYF

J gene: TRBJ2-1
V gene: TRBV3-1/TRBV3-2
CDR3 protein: CASSREASEQFF

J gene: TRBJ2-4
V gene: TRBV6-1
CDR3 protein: CASSELEVGKNIQYF

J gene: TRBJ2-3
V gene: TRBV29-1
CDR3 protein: CSVEGQELTSTDTQYF

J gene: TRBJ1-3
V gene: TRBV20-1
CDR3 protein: CSASVQGPGNTIYF

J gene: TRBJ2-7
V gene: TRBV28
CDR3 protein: CASSPRGAYEQYF

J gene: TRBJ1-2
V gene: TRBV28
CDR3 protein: CASYSVITGYGYTF

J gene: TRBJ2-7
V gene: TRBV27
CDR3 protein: CASRATGKGEQYF

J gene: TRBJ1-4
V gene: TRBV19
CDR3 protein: CASHPGTGNLLFF

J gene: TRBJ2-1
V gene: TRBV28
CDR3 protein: CASSFRGTLYNEQFF

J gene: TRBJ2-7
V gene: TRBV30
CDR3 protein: CAWTIINRGLVPYEQYF

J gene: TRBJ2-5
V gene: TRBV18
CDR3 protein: CASSPRTGGGAYQETQYF